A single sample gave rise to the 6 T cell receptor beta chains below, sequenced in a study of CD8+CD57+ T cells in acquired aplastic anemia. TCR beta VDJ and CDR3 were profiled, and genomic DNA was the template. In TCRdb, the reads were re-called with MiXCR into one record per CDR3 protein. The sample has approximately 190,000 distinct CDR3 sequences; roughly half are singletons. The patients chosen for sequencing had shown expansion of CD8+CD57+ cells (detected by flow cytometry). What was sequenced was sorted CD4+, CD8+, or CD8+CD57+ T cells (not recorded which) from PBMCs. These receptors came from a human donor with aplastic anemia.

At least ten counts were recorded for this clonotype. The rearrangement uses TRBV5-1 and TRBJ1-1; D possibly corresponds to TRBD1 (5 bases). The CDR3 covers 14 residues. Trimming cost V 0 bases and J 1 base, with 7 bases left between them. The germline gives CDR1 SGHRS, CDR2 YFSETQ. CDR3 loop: CASSLAGENTEAFF. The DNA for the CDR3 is TGCGCCAGCAGCTTGGCGGGGGAGAACACTGAAGCTTTCTTT.

CDR3 DNA: TGTGCCAGTAGGGCAGGGGTGAGCGAGCAGTACTTC. Encoded protein: CASRAGVSEQYF. The chain joins TRBV19 to TRBJ2-7, with D possibly being TRBD1 (6 bases). The CDR3 length is 12 residues. V was trimmed by 6 bases and J by 6 bases, leaving 12 bases between them. Germline V gene sequence: CDR1 LNHDA, CDR2 SQIVND (reference sequence).

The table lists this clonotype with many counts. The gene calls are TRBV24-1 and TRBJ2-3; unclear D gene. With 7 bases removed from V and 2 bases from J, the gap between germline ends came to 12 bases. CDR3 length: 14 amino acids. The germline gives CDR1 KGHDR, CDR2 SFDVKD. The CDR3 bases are TGTGCCACCAGATCGGAAGGCCCCACAGATACGCAGTATTTT. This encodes CATRSEGPTDTQYF.

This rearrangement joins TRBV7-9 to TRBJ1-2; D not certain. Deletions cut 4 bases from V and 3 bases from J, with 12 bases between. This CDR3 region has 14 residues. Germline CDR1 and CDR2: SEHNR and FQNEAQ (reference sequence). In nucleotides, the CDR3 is TGTGCCAGCAGCTCTGGACCGGAATACTATGGCTACACCTTC. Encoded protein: CASSSGPEYYGYTF.

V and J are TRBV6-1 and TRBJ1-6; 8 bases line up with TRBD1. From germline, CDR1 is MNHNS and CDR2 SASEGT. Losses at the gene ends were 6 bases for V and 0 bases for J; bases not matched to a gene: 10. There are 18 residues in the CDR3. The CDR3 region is CASRTLTGGLSYNSPLHF. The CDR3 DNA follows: TGTGCCAGCAGGACCCTAACAGGGGGTCTCTCCTATAATTCACCCCTCCACTTT.

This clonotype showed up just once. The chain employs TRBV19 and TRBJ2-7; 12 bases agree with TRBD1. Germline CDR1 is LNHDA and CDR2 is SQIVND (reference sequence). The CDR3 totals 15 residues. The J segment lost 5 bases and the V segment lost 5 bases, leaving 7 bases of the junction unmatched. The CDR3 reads CASSPGDRGHDEQYF. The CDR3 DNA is TGTGCCAGTAGTCCCGGGGACAGGGGGCACGACGAGCAGTACTTC.